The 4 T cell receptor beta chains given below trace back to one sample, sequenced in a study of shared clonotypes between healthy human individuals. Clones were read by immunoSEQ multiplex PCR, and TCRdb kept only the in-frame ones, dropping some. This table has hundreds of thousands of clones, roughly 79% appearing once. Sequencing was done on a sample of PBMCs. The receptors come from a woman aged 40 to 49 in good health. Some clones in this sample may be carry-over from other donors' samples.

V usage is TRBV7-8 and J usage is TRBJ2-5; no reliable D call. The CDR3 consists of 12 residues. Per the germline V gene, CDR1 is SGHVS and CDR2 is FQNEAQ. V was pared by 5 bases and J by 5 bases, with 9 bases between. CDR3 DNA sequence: TGTGCCAGCAGCCTCGATCGGGAGACCCAGTACTTC. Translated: CASSLDRETQYF.

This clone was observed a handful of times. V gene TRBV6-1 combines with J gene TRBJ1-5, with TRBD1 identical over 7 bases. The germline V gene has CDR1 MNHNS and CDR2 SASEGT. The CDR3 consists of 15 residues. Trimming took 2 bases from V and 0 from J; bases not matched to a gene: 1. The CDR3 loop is CASSERTGSNQPQHF. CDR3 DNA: TGTGCCAGCAGTGAAAGGACAGGTAGCAATCAGCCCCAGCATTTT.

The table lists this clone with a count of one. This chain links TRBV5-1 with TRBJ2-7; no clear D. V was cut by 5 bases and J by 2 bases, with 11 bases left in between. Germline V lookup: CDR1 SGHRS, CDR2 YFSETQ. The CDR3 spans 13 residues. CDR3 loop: CASRWTVTYEQYF. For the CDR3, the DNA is TGCGCCAGCAGGTGGACGGTTACCTACGAGCAGTACTTC. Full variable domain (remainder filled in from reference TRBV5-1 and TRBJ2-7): KAGVTQTPRYLIKTRGQQVTLSCSPISGHRSVSWYQQTPGQGLQFLFEYFSETQRNKGNFPGRFSGRQFSNSRSEMNVSTLELGDSALYLCASRWTVTYEQYFGPGTRLTVT.

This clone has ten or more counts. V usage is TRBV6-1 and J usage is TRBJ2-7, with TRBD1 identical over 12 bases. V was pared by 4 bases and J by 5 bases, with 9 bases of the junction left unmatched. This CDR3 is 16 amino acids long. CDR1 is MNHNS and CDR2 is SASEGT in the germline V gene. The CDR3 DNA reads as TGTGCCAGCAGTGGGGGTATGGGACAGGGGGCCGACGAGCAGTACTTC. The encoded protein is CASSGGMGQGADEQYF.